These 22 T cell receptor beta chains were all obtained from the same sample, sequenced in a study of T cells in Graves' hyperthyroidism and ophthalmopathy. Amplified TCR beta CDR3 regions came from RNA transcripts. HTBI primers were the set used in a first-round RT-PCR of the TCR CDR3. TCRdb processed the multiplex PCR reads anew with MiXCR; each CDR3 protein has one entry. The table records 600,000 or so distinct CDR3 sequences, 14% of them present only once. Sequenced sample: blood. The source of these receptors is a woman in her forties or fifties with Graves' ophthalmopathy.

This clonotype was found many times. This chain connects TRBV30 to TRBJ2-3; 13 positions match TRBD2. Germline V gives CDR1 GTSNPN, CDR2 SVGIG (reference sequence). This CDR3 has 17 residues. J was trimmed by 6 bases and V by 0 bases; bases with no gene match: 9. As DNA, the CDR3 is TGTGCCTGGAGTGTGTCACTAGCGGGAGGGCCTTTGGATACGCAGTATTTT. The encoded protein is CAWSVSLAGGPLDTQYF. Variable domain in full (rest from reference TRBV30 and TRBJ2-3): SQTIHQWPATLVQPVGSPLSLECTVEGTSNPNLYWYRQAAGRGLQLLFYSVGIGQISSEVPQNLSASRPQDRQFILSSKKLLLSDSGFYLCAWSVSLAGGPLDTQYFGPGTRLTVL.

This clonotype has at least ten counts. V gene TRBV28 combines with J gene TRBJ2-7, with a weak D call TRBD1 (6 bases). This CDR3 spans 14 amino acids. Trimming took 5 bases from V and 2 from J, leaving 13 bases between them. Looked up from germline, CDR1 is MDHEN and CDR2 is SYDVKM. CDR3: CASSPWDIPYEQYF. The DNA for the CDR3 is TGTGCCAGCAGTCCCTGGGACATCCCCTACGAGCAGTACTTC.

The CDR3 reads CASSYGTSAEQFF. The CDR3 region has the DNA TGTGCCAGCAGTTACGGGACTAGCGCTGAGCAGTTCTTC. This rearrangement joins TRBV6-5 to TRBJ2-1; 10 bases line up with TRBD2. Unmatched junction bases numbered 1, after V lost 2 bases and J lost 9 bases. The CDR3 is 13 residues long. Per the germline V gene, CDR1 is MNHEY and CDR2 is SVGAGI.

The J gene is TRBJ1-6, the V gene TRBV20-1; possible D gene TRBD1, 5 bases. Germline V CDR1 and CDR2: DFQATT, SNEGSKA (reference sequence). The CDR3 consists of 15 residues. The V gene lost 5 bases and the J gene lost 9 bases, with 20 bases spanning the gap. The chain's CDR3 is CSAPMGGTRGSPLHF. CDR3 coding DNA: TGCAGTGCTCCAATGGGGGGGACCCGAGGTTCACCCCTCCACTTT.

This clonotype came up many times. The chain has TRBV10-3 and TRBJ2-7; D not resolved. The CDR3 is 12 amino acids. The germline CDR1 and CDR2 sequences are ENHRY and SYGVKD. V lost 2 bases and J lost 4, with 6 bases in between. CDR3 loop: CAISERGYEQYF. The CDR3 DNA sequence: TGTGCCATCAGTGAGCGAGGTTACGAGCAGTACTTC.

Only a few counts were recorded for this clonotype. This chain links TRBV5-1 with TRBJ2-3; 10 nucleotides agree with TRBD2. The CDR3 is made up of 15 amino acids. V shed 5 bases, J shed 6 bases, and the junction held 9 bases outside the gene matches. Germline V gene sequence: CDR1 SGHRS, CDR2 YFSETQ. The CDR3 DNA reads TGCGCCAGCAGGGTGGCTAGCGGGAGTGCGGATACGCAGTATTTT. It specifies CASRVASGSADTQYF.

This clonotype was counted ten times or more. V usage is TRBV7-2 and J usage is TRBJ1-1, with D unclear. V gave up 1 base and J gave up 3 bases, with 9 bases separating them. Germline V lookup: CDR1 SGHTA, CDR2 FQGNSA. This CDR3 contains 14 residues. In DNA, the CDR3 is TGTGCCAGCAGCTTAGTTTGGGGAGACACTGAAGCTTTCTTT. Translated, it gives CASSLVWGDTEAFF.

In this sample, this clonotype turned up many times. This rearrangement joins TRBV2 to TRBJ1-5; D ambiguous. Trimming left V 5 bases short and J 0 bases short, with 11 bases between. The CDR3 is made up of 15 amino acids. Germline assignment: CDR1 SNHLY and CDR2 FYNNEI. The CDR3 nucleotides are TGTGCCAGCAGTCAAGACAAGGGTAGCAATCAGCCCCAGCATTTT. This encodes CASSQDKGSNQPQHF.

A note on this clonotype: Since a much larger clone is just one base distant, this may be a read error. This chain uses TRBV28 with TRBJ2-3; possibly TRBD1 or TRBD2 for D (5 bases each). The germline gives CDR1 MDHEN, CDR2 SYDVKM. The V end lost 5 bases, the J end lost 2 bases, and 17 bases lay between the germline ends. There are 16 residues in the CDR3. CDR3 residues: CASSPPSSGTTDTQYF. CDR3 nucleotides: TGTGCCAGCAGTCCCCCTTCTTCCGGGACCACAGATACGCAGTATTTT.

This clonotype was detected ten times or more. This sequence joins TRBV20-1 and TRBJ1-2; D might be TRBD1 (5 bases). The CDR3 contains 13 residues. CDR1 is DFQATT, CDR2 SNEGSKA, per germline (reference sequence). V was cut by 1 base and J by 8 bases, with 14 bases left in between. CDR3 DNA: TGCAGTGCTAGAGTCCGGCGGGGCTGGGGCTACACCTTC. It codes for CSARVRRGWGYTF.

This clonotype has just a few counts. The chain combines TRBV19 with TRBJ2-3; 7 bases map to TRBD2. The CDR3 is made up of 14 amino acids. The germline V gene encodes CDR1 LNHDA and CDR2 SQIVND (reference sequence). V dropped 7 bases and J dropped 3; count of bases not matched to a gene: 7. CDR3: CASTMGLRTDTQYF. Written as DNA, the CDR3 is TGTGCCAGTACCATGGGACTACGGACAGATACGCAGTATTTT.

This clonotype was picked up many times. This sequence joins TRBV11-3 and TRBJ2-1; D is perhaps TRBD1 or TRBD2 (5 bases each). V dropped 6 bases and J dropped 5 bases, with 11 bases sitting between them. Germline-derived CDR1 and CDR2 are SGHNT and YENEEA. The CDR3 totals 13 residues. The CDR3 loop is CASSRDRNNEQFF. CDR3 bases: TGTGCCAGCAGTAGGGACCGAAACAATGAGCAGTTCTTC.

The chain couples TRBV6-5 to TRBJ1-4; D is ambiguous. Germline CDR1 and CDR2: MNHEY and SVGAGI. Trimming stripped 0 bases from V and 8 bases from J, with 10 bases between. This CDR3 has 14 amino acids. In DNA, the CDR3 is TGTGCCAGCAGTTACTCTGGGTCGGGCGAAAAACTGTTTTTT. Its translation is CASSYSGSGEKLFF.

This clonotype was seen more than once but under ten times. The rearrangement uses TRBV28 and TRBJ1-5; 9 bases match TRBD1. With V trimmed by 6 bases and J by 4 bases, 10 bases remained unmatched. The germline V gene has CDR1 MDHEN and CDR2 SYDVKM. The CDR3 covers 16 residues. The CDR3 bases are TGTGCCAGCAGATCAATGGGGACAGGGCGAAATCAGCCCCAGCATTTT. Protein: CASRSMGTGRNQPQHF.

This sequence joins TRBV19 and TRBJ2-1, with D perhaps TRBD2 (6 bases). Germline CDR1 and CDR2: LNHDA and SQIVND (reference sequence). V lost 4 bases and J lost 8, with 15 bases in between. This CDR3 is built from 14 residues. Here the CDR3 DNA reads TGTGCCAGTAGTAAAGGGACTGTCCTCGATGAGCAGTTCTTC. Translating it yields CASSKGTVLDEQFF.

This clonotype was seen ten or more times. The CDR3: CASSPNREVSYEQYF. The CDR3 DNA sequence: TGTGCCAGCTCACCTAACAGGGAGGTGTCCTACGAGCAGTACTTC. V gene TRBV18 combines with J gene TRBJ2-7, with D perhaps assigned TRBD1 or TRBD2 (6 bases each). Trimming cost V 3 bases and J 1 base, with 13 bases left between them. CDR1 and CDR2 (germline): KGHSH, LQKENI. The CDR3 spans 15 residues.

Only a few counts were recorded for this clonotype. V and J are TRBV5-1 and TRBJ1-4, with 7 nucleotides matching TRBD1. This CDR3 spans 14 amino acids. Germline V gene data show CDR1 as SGHRS and CDR2 as YFSETQ. V gave up 3 bases and J gave up 5 bases; unmatched junction bases: 4. The CDR3 DNA reads TGCGCCAGCAGCTCCGGGACAGACAATGAAAAACTGTTTTTT. It yields the protein CASSSGTDNEKLFF.

This clonotype was seen ten or more times. The chain recombines TRBV27 with TRBJ2-1, with 8 bases aligning to TRBD2. CDR3 length: 16 residues. Germline lookup yields CDR1 MNHEY and CDR2 SMNVEV (reference sequence). J lost 12 bases, V lost 2 bases, and 15 bases had no gene match. The CDR3, as DNA: TGTGCCAGCAGTTTAGAGTGGCGGGAGGAGTTGACGGGGCAGTTCTTC. Residues: CASSLEWREELTGQFF.

This clonotype was counted only a few times. The chain carries TRBV5-1 and TRBJ2-1; 16 bases are a match to TRBD2. This CDR3 has 21 residues. The junction had 16 bases not matched to a gene; V was cut back by 1 base and J by 6 bases. The germline gives CDR1 SGHRS, CDR2 YFSETQ. CDR3 sequence: CASSLTKGTSGREMTPNEQFF. The CDR3 nucleotides read TGCGCCAGCAGCTTGACTAAAGGGACTAGCGGGAGGGAAATGACGCCCAATGAGCAGTTCTTC.

This clonotype has a count of ten or more. The CDR3 DNA is TGTGCCAGCAGCCCCCATCGGAAGCGAGACGGGTTGAACACTGAAGCTTTCTTT. Residues: CASSPHRKRDGLNTEAFF. The rearrangement joins TRBV7-3 to TRBJ1-1; D is unresolved. Trimming cost V 5 bases and J 0 bases, with 22 bases left between them. The germline CDR1 and CDR2 sequences are SGHTA and FQGTGA. The CDR3 totals 18 residues.

This CDR3 is CASSHSFRVHYGYTF. The CDR3 region has the DNA TGTGCCAGCAGCCATAGTTTTCGGGTGCACTATGGCTACACCTTC. The J gene is TRBJ1-2, the V gene TRBV7-9; unclear D gene. The germline V and J ends were trimmed by 5 bases and 3 bases, with 16 bases remaining between them. The CDR3 covers 15 residues. CDR1 and CDR2 (germline): SEHNR, FQNEAQ (reference sequence). Supplemented by reference TRBV7-9 and TRBJ1-2, the full variable domain reads DTGVSQNPRHKITKRGQNVTFRCDPISEHNRLYWYRQTLGQGPEFLTYFQNEAQLEKSRLLSDRFSAERPKGSFSTLEIQRTEQGDSAMYLCASSHSFRVHYGYTFGSGTRLTVV.

This clonotype came up a few times. The rearrangement joins TRBV19 to TRBJ2-3; TRBD2 matches at 12 bases. Unmatched junction bases numbered 3, after V lost 11 bases and J lost 0 bases. Germline assignment: CDR1 LNHDA and CDR2 SQIVND (reference sequence). The CDR3 has 14 residues. The CDR3 DNA reads TGTGCCGTAGGGACTAGCGGGAGCACAGATACGCAGTATTTT. Amino acids: CAVGTSGSTDTQYF. Complete variable domain (other parts from reference TRBV19 and TRBJ2-3): DGGITQSPKYLFRKEGQNVTLSCEQNLNHDAMYWYRQDPGQGLRLIYYSQIVNDFQKGDIAEGYSVSREKKESFPLTVTSAQKNPTAFYLCAVGTSGSTDTQYFGPGTRLTVL.